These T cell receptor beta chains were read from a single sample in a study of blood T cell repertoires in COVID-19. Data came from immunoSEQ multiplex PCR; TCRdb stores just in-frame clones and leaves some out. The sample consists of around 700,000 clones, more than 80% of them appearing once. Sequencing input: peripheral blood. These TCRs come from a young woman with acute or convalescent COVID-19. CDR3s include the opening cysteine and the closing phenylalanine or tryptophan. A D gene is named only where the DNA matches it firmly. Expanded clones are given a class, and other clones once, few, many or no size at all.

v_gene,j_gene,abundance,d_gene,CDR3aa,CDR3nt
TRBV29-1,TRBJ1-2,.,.,CSVGTSRGNYGYTF,TGCAGCGTTGGCACGTCCCGGGGTAACTATGGCTACACCTTC
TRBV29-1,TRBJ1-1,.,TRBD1,CSVGQGEYTEAFF,TGCAGCGTTGGACAGGGGGAATACACTGAAGCTTTCTTT
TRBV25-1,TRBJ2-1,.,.,CASTPWGYSYNEQFF,TGTGCCAGCACCCCTTGGGGCTACTCCTACAATGAGCAGTTCTTC
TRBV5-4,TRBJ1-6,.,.,CASSLAGNSPLHF,TGTGCCAGCAGCTTGGCCGGTAATTCACCCCTCCACTTT
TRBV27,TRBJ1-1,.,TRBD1,CASSLLLPRGEDTEAFF,TGTGCCAGCAGTTTACTCCTACCCAGGGGGGAGGACACTGAAGCTTTCTTT
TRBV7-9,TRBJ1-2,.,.,CASSLSRTARYGYTF,TGTGCCAGCAGCTTATCTAGGACAGCGCGGTATGGCTACACCTTC
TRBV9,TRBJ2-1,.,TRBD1,CASTLARQGASLGEQFF,TGTGCCAGCACCTTAGCGAGACAGGGGGCGAGTTTGGGTGAGCAGTTCTTC
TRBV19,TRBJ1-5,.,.,CASREDQPQHF,TGTGCCAGTCGGGAGGATCAGCCCCAGCATTTT
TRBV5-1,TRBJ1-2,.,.,CASSGGGRGGYGYTF,TGCGCCAGCAGCGGGGGAGGCCGAGGAGGCTATGGCTACACCTTC
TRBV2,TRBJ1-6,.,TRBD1,CASSEDRVFNSPLHF,TGTGCCAGCAGTGAGGACAGGGTCTTTAATTCACCCCTCCACTTT
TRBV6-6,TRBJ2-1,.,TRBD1,CASSYLDRAVDEQFF,TGTGCCAGCAGTTACCTGGACAGGGCCGTCGATGAGCAGTTCTTC
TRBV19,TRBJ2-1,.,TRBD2,CASNVGLAGNNEQFF,TGTGCCAGTAACGTAGGGCTAGCGGGTAACAATGAGCAGTTCTTC
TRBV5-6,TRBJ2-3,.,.,CASSLVSLYHSTDTQYF,TGTGCCAGCAGCTTGGTTTCGCTATACCACAGCACAGATACGCAGTATTTT
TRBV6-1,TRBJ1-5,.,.,CASSEVVRDNQPQHF,TGTGCCAGCAGTGAAGTGGTCAGGGACAATCAGCCCCAGCATTTT
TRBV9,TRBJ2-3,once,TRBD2,CASSVAGGTPGTDTQYF,TGTGCCAGCAGCGTAGCGGGGGGTACCCCTGGCACAGATACGCAGTATTTT
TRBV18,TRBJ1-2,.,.,CASSPSWEEADSYGYTF,TGTGCCAGCTCACCTTCTTGGGAGGAAGCCGATTCCTATGGCTACACCTTC
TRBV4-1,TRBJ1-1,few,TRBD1,CASSQEGGDVGTTQGGTEAFF,TGCGCCAGCAGCCAAGAAGGGGGCGACGTCGGGACCACTCAAGGGGGCACTGAAGCTTTCTTT
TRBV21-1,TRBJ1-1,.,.,CASSSAGGLTEAFF,TGTGCCAGCAGCTCCGCAGGGGGACTCACTGAAGCTTTCTTT
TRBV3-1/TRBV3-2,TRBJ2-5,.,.,CASSQWTPEETQYF,TGTGCCAGCAGCCAATGGACACCTGAAGAGACCCAGTACTTC
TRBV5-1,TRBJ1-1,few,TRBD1,CASSGTVRNTEAFF,TGCGCCAGCAGCGGGACAGTGAGGAACACTGAAGCTTTCTTT
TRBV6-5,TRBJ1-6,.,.,CASSYGGGMVSSPLHF,TGTGCCAGCAGTTACGGGGGGGGGATGGTGAGTTCACCCCTCCACTTT
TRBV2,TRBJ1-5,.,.,CASSEYGARYQPQHF,TGTGCCAGCAGTGAATATGGGGCCAGATATCAGCCCCAGCATTTT
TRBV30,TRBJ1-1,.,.,CAWSIGGTEAFF,TGTGCCTGGAGTATCGGGGGCACTGAAGCTTTCTTT
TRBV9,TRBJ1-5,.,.,CASSVGTSEQPQHF,TGTGCCAGCAGCGTAGGGACAAGTGAGCAGCCCCAGCATTTT
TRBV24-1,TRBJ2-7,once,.,CATSDRQAPTYEQYF,TGTGCCACCAGTGATCGGCAGGCGCCCACCTACGAGCAGTACTTC
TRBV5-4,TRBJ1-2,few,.,CASSLDSYGYTF,TGTGCCAGCAGCTTGGACAGCTATGGCTACACCTTC
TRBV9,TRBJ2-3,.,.,CASSPSTPSLDTQYF,TGTGCCAGCAGCCCTAGTACACCATCCTTAGATACGCAGTATTTT
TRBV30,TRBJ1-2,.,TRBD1,CAWGQGPNYGYTF,TGTGCCTGGGGACAGGGACCAAACTATGGCTACACCTTC